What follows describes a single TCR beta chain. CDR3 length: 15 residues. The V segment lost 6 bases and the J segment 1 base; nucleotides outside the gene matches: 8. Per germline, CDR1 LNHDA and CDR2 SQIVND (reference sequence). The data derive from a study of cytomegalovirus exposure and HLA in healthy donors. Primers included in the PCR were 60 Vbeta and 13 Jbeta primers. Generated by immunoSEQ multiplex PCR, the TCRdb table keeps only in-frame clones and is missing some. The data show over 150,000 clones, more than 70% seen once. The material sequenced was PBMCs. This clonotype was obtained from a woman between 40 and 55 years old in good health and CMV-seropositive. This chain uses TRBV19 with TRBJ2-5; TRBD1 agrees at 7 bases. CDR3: CASSLLGQAQETQYF. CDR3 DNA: TGTGCCAGTAGCCTTCTAGGACAGGCCCAAGAGACCCAGTACTTC.